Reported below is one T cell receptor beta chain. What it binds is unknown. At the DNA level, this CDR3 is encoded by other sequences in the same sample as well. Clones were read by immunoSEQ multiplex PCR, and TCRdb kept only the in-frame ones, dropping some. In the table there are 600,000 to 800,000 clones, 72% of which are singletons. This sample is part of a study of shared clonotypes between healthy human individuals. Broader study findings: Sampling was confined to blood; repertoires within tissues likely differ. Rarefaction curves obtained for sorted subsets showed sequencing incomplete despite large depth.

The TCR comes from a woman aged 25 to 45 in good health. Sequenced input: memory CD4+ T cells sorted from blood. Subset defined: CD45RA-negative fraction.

The CDR3: CASSLGGSDTQYF. The CDR3 DNA reads as TGCGCCAGCAGCTTGGGGGGTTCAGATACGCAGTATTTT. The V call is TRBV5-1, the J call TRBJ2-3; no clear D gene. V gave up 0 bases and J gave up 4 bases, with 6 bases separating them. CDR1 SGHRS and CDR2 YFSETQ come from the germline V gene. The CDR3 consists of 13 residues.